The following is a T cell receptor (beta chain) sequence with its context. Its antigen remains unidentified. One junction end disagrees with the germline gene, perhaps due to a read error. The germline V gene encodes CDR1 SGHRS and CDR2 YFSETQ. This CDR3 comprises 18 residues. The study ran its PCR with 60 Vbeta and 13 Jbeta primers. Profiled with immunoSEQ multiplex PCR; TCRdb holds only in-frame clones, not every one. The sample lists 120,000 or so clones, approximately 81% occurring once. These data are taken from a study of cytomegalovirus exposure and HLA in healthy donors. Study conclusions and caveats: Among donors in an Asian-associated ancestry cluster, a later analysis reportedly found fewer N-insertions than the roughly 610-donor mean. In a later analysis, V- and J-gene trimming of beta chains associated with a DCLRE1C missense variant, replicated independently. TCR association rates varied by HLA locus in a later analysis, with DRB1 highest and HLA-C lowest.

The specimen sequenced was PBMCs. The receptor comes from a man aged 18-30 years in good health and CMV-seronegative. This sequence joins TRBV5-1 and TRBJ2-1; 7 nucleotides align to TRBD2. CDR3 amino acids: CTSSLLELLAEVYNEQFF. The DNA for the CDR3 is TGCACCAGCAGCTTACTCGAGCTGCTAGCGGAGGTTTACAATGAGCAGTTCTTC.